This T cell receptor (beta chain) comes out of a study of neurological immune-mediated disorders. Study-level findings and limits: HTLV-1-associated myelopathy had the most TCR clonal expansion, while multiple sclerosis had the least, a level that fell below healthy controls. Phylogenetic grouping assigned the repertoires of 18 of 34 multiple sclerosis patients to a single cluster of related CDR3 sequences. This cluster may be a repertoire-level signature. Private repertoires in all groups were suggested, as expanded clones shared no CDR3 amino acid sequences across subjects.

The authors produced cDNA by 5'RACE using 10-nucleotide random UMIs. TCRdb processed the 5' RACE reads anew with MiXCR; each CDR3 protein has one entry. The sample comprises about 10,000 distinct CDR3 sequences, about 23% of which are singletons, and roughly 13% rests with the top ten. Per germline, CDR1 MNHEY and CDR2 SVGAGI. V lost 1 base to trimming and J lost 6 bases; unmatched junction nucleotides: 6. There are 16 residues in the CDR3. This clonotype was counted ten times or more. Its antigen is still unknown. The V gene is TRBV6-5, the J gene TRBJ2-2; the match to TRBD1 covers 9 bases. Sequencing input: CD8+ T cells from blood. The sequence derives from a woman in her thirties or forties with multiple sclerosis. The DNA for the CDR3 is TGTGCCAGCAGTTACTTCGGGACAGGGTTCCCCGGGGAGCTGTTTTTT. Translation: CASSYFGTGFPGELFF.